This passage covers 21 T cell receptor beta chains from one sample sequenced in a study of T cells expressing NK-cell markers. TCRdb processed the 5' RACE reads again and assigns one entry to each CDR3 protein, with no DNA. The listing records about 550,000 distinct CDR3 sequences. Material for sequencing was blood T cells: a sorted CD56 or NKG2C T cell subset, CD4+ or CD8+ T cells, or bulk PBMC T cells (not recorded which). These TCRs come from a young man in good health.

The CDR3 sequence is CSARPTAGSGYNEQFF. V and J are TRBV20-1 and TRBJ2-1; without DNA, the TCRdb call of TRBD2 cannot be checked. Per germline, CDR1 DFQATT and CDR2 SNEGSKA (reference sequence). This CDR3 spans 16 amino acids.

The V gene is TRBV12-3 or TRBV12-4, the J gene TRBJ2-1; TCRdb's D call, TRBD1, is unchecked because there is no DNA. This CDR3 comprises 17 residues. The CDR3 sequence is CASSPMAGGLGDNEQFF.

The chain links TRBV11-1 to TRBJ2-1; with no DNA, the TCRdb D assignment of TRBD1 cannot be verified. Germline V gives CDR1 SGHAT, CDR2 FQDESV (reference sequence). CDR3 length equals 15 residues. The CDR3 reads CASSRQWPYSNEQFF.

The chain has TRBV29-1 and TRBJ2-7; the TRBD1 assignment by TCRdb is unverifiable without DNA. The CDR3 totals 12 residues. In germline, CDR1 is SQVTM, CDR2 ANQGSEA. CDR3 residues: CSAGALSYEQYF.

J is TRBJ2-3 and V is TRBV5-1; the TRBD1 assignment by TCRdb is unverifiable without DNA. The CDR3 covers 14 residues. CDR1 and CDR2 from the germline V gene are SGHRS and YFSETQ. This CDR3 is CASSEGAFADTQYF.

The chain links TRBV7-2 to TRBJ2-5; TCRdb lists TRBD2, though no DNA is available to test this call. This CDR3 region has 15 residues. Germline assignment: CDR1 SGHTA and CDR2 FQGNSA. The CDR3 spells CASSPRRRPQETQYF.

This chain joins TRBV24-1 and TRBJ1-1; the TCRdb D gene call, TRBD1, has no DNA to confirm it. Germline CDR1 is KGHDR and CDR2 is SFDVKD. The length of the CDR3 is 13 residues. CDR3 protein: CATSDRGLTEAFF.

V usage is TRBV9 and J usage is TRBJ2-1; TCRdb gives TRBD1 as the D gene, but with no DNA this cannot be confirmed. Germline V gene sequence: CDR1 SGDLS, CDR2 YYNGEE. CDR3 length: 17 amino acids. The chain's CDR3 is CASSVLTGDLLLNEQFF.

The chain carries TRBV12-5 and TRBJ2-4. Germline CDR1 LGHNT, CDR2 FRNRAP. CDR3 length: 15 residues. This chain's CDR3 is CASGLEGIAKNIQYF.

This sequence joins TRBV27 and TRBJ2-1; TCRdb's D call, TRBD2, is unchecked because there is no DNA. Germline values: CDR1 MNHEY, CDR2 SMNVEV (reference sequence). This CDR3 has 17 residues. This CDR3 is CASSFLGATGGENEQFF.

V usage is TRBV5-1 and J usage is TRBJ2-7; TCRdb proposes TRBD2, but this gene call is untestable without DNA. CDR1 is SGHRS, CDR2 YFSETQ, per germline. The CDR3 consists of 11 residues. The CDR3 protein is CASMGGYEQYF. Variable domain in full (rest from reference TRBV5-1 and TRBJ2-7): KAGVTQTPRYLIKTRGQQVTLSCSPISGHRSVSWYQQTPGQGLQFLFEYFSETQRNKGNFPGRFSGRQFSNSRSEMNVSTLELGDSALYLCASMGGYEQYFGPGTRLTVT.

This chain connects TRBV11-2 to TRBJ2-7; no DNA is available, so the TRBD1 call from TCRdb remains unchecked. CDR3 length: 12 amino acids. CDR1 and CDR2 from the germline V gene are SGHAT and FQNNGV. This CDR3 reads CASSFVGAQQYF.

The chain is built from TRBV4-2 and TRBJ2-5; TCRdb lists TRBD1, though no DNA is available to test this call. This CDR3 has 16 residues. Germline CDR1 and CDR2: LGHNA and YNFKEQ. The CDR3 sequence: CASSPLLPGQEPRQYF.

The V and J genes are TRBV5-1 and TRBJ2-2; the D gene TCRdb calls, TRBD1, cannot be checked with no DNA. The germline CDR1 and CDR2 sequences are SGHRS and YFSETQ. The length of the CDR3 is 17 residues. CDR3 sequence: CASSLSPPGQGIGELFF.

The chain couples TRBV28 to TRBJ2-1; absent DNA, TCRdb's TRBD1 call cannot be checked. Germline-derived CDR1 and CDR2 are MDHEN and SYDVKM. The CDR3 consists of 13 residues. This CDR3 is CASMGAQANEQFF. The full variable domain, its missing parts supplied by reference TRBV28 and TRBJ2-1, is DVKVTQSSRYLVKRTGEKVFLECVQDMDHENMFWYRQDPGLGLRLIYFSYDVKMKEKGDIPEGYSVSREKKERFSLILESASTNQTSMYLCASMGAQANEQFFGPGTRLTVL.

V gene TRBV7-3 combines with J gene TRBJ2-2; TCRdb's D call, TRBD2, is unchecked because there is no DNA. This CDR3 is built from 15 residues. CDR1 and CDR2 (germline): SGHTA, FQGTGA. CDR3: CASSLTSLAGGELFF.

V gene TRBV7-3 combines with J gene TRBJ2-1; as DNA is missing, the TRBD1 call by TCRdb cannot be tested. The CDR3 totals 15 residues. Per the germline V gene, CDR1 is SGHTA and CDR2 is FQGTGA. The CDR3 reads CASSKQGARDNEQFF.

This chain links TRBV10-3 with TRBJ2-3; the D call from TCRdb, TRBD1, cannot be confirmed without DNA. The CDR3 spans 14 residues. Germline V gene lookup returns CDR1 ENHRY and CDR2 SYGVKD. CDR3 in amino acids: CAISGTGLGDTQYF.

This chain uses TRBV20-1 with TRBJ2-3. Germline loops: CDR1 DFQATT, CDR2 SNEGSKA (reference sequence). This CDR3 comprises 12 residues. The CDR3 here is CSCGSSTDTQYF.

J is TRBJ2-4 and V is TRBV20-1; absent DNA, TCRdb's TRBD2 call cannot be checked. The CDR3 is made up of 17 amino acids. CDR1 and CDR2 from the germline V gene are DFQATT and SNEGSKA (reference sequence). The CDR3 loop is CSATEGLAALAKNIQYF.

The V call is TRBV7-6, the J call TRBJ2-1; the TCRdb call, TRBD2, lacks DNA for checking. The CDR3 extends over 16 amino acids. Germline CDR1 is SGHVS and CDR2 is FNYEAQ. The chain's CDR3 is CASSLTPGLRVEEQFF.